The T cell receptor beta chain described here comes from a study of blood T cells in healthy people across ages. Through a sample-barcoded 5' primer and a J-beta primer mix, a second PCR was run for roughly 6 to 11 cycles. TCRdb ran MiXCR on the 5' RACE reads and lists one entry per CDR3 protein. The table includes about 1.1 million distinct CDR3 sequences, less than 45% detected once. The CDR3 is made up of 14 amino acids. The germline V and J ends were trimmed by 0 bases and 0 bases, with 5 bases remaining between them. Looked up from germline, CDR1 is SGHVS and CDR2 is FQNEAQ. The sequenced sample consisted of blood. The receptor was isolated from a man between 18 and 35 years old in good health. J is TRBJ2-5 and V is TRBV7-8; D is ambiguous. The CDR3 coding sequence is TGTGCCAGCAGCTTAGCGTCGTACCAAGAGACCCAGTACTTC. It yields the protein CASSLASYQETQYF.